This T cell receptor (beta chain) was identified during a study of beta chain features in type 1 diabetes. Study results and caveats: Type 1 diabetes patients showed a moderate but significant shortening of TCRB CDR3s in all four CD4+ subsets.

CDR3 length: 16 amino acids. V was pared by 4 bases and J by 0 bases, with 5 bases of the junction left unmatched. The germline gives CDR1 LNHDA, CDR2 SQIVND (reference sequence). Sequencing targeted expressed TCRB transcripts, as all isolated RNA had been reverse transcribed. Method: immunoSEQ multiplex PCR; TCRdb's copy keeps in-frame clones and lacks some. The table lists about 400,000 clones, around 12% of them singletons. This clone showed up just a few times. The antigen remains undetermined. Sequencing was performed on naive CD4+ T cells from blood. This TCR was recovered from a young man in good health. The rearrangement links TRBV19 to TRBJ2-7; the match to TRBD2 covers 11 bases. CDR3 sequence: CASSTLTSGSSYEQYF. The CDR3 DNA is TGTGCCAGTAGTACCCTAACTAGCGGGAGCTCCTACGAGCAGTACTTC.